Described below is a single TCR beta chain sequence and its context. Antigen unknown. Assay used: immunoSEQ multiplex PCR; TCRdb lists only in-frame clones, some missing. This table holds some 340,000 clones, around four fifths found once. This specimen comes from a study of Ad26.COV2.S vaccination and SARS-CoV-2 variants. Notes on the study in general: Similar non-spike TCR breadth was observed in recipients of vaccine and of placebo.

This sample's treatment: roughly 20 received Ad26.COV2.S at low or high dose, single or two shots; several received placebo; per-sample allocation not given. Sampling took place 63 days after the first vaccine or placebo injection. Vaccine was an Ad26 vector expressing Wuhan-strain SARS-CoV-2 spike. Germline values: CDR1 MNHEY, CDR2 SVGAGI. V lost 0 bases, J lost 5 bases, and 8 bases stayed unmatched. The CDR3 has 16 residues. The material was peripheral blood, obtained in a trial of Ad26.COV2.S vaccine versus placebo. This TCR was sampled from a person between 18 and 59 years old who received the Ad26.COV2.S COVID-19 vaccine or a placebo. The chain couples TRBV6-5 to TRBJ1-2, with 8 bases matching TRBD1. This CDR3 reads CASSYSKRTGIYGYTF. The CDR3 nucleotides are TGTGCCAGCAGTTACTCGAAACGGACAGGGATTTATGGCTACACCTTC.